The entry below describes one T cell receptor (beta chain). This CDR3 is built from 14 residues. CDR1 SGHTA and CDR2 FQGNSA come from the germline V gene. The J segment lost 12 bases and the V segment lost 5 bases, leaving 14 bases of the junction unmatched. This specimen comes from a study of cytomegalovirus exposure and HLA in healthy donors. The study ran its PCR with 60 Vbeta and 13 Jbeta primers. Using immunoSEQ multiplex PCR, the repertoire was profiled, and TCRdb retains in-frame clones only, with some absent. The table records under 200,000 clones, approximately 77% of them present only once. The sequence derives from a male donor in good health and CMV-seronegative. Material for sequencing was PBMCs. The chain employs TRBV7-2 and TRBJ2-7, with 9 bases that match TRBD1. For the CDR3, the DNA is TGTGCCAGCAGCGGTCACAGGGGGCCAAACCATCTGTACTTC. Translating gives CASSGHRGPNHLYF.